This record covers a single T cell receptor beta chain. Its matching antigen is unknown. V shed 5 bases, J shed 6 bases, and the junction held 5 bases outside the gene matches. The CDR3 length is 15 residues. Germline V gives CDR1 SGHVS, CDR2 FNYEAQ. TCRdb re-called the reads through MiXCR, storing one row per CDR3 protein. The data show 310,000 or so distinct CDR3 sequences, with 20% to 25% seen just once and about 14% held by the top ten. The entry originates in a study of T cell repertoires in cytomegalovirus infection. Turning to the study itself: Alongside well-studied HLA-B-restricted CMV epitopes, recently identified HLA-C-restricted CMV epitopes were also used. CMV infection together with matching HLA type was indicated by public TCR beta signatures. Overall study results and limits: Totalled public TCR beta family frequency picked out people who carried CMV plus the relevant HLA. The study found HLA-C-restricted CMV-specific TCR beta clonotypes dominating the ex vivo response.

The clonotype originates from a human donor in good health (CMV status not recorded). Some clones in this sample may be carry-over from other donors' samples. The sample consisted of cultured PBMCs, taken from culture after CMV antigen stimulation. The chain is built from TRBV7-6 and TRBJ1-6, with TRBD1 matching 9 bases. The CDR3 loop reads CASSSRDRVNSPLHF. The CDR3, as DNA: TGTGCCAGCAGCAGCCGGGACAGGGTTAATTCACCCCTCCACTTT.